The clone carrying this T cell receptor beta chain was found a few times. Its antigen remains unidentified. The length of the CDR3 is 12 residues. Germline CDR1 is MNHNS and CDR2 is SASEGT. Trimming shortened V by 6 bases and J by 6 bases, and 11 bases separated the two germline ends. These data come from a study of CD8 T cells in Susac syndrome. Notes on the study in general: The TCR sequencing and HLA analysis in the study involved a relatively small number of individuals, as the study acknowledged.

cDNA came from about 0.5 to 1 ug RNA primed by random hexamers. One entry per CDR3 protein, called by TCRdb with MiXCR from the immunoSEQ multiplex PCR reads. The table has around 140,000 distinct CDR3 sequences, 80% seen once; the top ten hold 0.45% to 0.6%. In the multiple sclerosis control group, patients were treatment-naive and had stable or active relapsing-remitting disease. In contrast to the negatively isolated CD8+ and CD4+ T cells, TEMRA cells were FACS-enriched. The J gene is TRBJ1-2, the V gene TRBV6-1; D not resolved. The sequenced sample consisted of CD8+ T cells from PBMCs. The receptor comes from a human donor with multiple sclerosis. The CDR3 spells CASRTRRDGYTF. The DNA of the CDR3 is TGTGCCAGCAGGACGCGGCGGGATGGCTACACCTTC.